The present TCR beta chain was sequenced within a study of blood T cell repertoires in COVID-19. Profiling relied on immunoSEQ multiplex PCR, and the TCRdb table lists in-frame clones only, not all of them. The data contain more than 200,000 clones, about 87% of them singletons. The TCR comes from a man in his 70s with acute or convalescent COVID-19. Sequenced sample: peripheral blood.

CDR3 nucleotide sequence: TGTGCCAGCAGTAGAGGGACAGTCGGATATGGCTACACCTTC. This sequence encodes CASSRGTVGYGYTF. This chain joins TRBV28 and TRBJ1-2; 7 bases agree with TRBD1. Per germline, CDR1 MDHEN and CDR2 SYDVKM. The CDR3 spans 14 residues. The junction had 8 bases not matched to a gene; V was cut back by 5 bases and J by 5 bases.